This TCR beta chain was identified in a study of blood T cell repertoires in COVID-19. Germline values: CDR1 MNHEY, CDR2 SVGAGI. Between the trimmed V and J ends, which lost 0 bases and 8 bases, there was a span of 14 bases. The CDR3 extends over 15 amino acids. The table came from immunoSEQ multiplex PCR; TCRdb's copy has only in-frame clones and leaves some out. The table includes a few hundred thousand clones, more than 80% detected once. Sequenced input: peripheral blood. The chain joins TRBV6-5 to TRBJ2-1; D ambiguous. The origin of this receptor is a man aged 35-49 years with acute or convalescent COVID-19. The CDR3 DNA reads TGTGCCAGCAGTTACTCGTTTGCTGAGATCGATGAGCAGTTCTTC. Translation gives CASSYSFAEIDEQFF.